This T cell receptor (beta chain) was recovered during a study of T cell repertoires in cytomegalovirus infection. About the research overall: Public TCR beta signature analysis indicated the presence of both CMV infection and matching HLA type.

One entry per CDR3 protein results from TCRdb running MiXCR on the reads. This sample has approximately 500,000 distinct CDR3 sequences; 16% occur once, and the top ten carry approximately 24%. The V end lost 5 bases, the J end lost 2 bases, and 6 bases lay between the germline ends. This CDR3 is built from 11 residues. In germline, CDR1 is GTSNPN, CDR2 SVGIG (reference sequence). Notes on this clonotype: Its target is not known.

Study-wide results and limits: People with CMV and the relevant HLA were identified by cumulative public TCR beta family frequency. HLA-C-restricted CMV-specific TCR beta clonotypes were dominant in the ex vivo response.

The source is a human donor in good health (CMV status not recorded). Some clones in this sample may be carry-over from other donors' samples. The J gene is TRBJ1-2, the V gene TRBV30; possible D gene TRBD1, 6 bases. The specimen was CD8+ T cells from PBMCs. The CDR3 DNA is TGTGCCTGGGGGGGCAACTATGGCTACACCTTC. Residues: CAWGGNYGYTF.